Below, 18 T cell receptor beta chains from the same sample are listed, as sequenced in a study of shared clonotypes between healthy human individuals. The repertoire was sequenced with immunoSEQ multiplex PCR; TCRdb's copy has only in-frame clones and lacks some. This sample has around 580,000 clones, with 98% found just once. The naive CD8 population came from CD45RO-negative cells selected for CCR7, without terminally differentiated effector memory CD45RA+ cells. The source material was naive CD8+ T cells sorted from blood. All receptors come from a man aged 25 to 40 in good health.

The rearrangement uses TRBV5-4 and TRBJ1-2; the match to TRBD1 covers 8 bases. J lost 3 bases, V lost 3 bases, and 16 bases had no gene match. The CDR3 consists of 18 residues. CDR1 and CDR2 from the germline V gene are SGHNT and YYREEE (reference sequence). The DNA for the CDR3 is TGTGCCAGCAGCTCAGCACCACAAAAAGACAGGGGAGACTATGGCTACACCTTC. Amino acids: CASSSAPQKDRGDYGYTF.

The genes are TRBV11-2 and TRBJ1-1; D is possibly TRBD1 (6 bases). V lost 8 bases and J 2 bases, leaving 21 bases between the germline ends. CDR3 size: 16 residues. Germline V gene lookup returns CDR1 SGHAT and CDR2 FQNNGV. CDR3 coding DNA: TGTGCCAGCTACCCAGGGCCCAGGGGCAAAAACACTGAAGCTTTCTTT. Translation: CASYPGPRGKNTEAFF. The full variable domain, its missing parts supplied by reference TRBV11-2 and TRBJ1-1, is EAGVAQSPRYKIIEKRQSVAFWCNPISGHATLYWYQQILGQGPKLLIQFQNNGVVDDSQLPKDRFSAERLKGVDSTLKIQPAKLEDSAVYLCASYPGPRGKNTEAFFGQGTRLTVV.

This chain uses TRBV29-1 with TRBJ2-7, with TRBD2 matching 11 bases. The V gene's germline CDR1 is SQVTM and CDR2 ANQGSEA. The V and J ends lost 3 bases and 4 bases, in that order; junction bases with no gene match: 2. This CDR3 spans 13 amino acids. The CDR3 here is CSVEASGRYEQYF. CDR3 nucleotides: TGCAGCGTTGAGGCTAGCGGGAGGTACGAGCAGTACTTC.

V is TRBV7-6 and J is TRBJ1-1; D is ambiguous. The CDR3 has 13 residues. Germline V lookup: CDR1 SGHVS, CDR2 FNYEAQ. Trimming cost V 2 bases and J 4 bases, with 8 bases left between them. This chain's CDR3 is CASSLTETTEAFF. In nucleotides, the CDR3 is TGTGCCAGCAGCTTAACCGAAACCACTGAAGCTTTCTTT.

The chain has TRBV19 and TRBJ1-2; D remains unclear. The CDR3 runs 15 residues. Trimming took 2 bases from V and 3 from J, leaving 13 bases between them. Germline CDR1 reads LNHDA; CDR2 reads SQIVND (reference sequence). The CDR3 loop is CASSISPGSYYGYTF. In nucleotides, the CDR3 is TGTGCCAGTAGTATATCCCCGGGCTCCTACTATGGCTACACCTTC.

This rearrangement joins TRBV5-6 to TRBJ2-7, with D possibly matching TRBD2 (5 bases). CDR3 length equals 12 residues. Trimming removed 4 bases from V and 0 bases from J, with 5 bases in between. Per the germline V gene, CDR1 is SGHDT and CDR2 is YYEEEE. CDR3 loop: CASSGSSYEQYF. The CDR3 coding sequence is TGTGCCAGCAGCGGGAGCTCCTACGAGCAGTACTTC.

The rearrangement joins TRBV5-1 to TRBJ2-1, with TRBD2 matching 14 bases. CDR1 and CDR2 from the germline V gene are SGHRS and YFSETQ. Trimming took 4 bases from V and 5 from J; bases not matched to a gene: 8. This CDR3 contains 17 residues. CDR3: CASSQGLAGVWNNEQFF. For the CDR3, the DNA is TGCGCCAGCAGCCAGGGACTAGCGGGAGTTTGGAACAATGAGCAGTTCTTC. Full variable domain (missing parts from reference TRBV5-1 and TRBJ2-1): KAGVTQTPRYLIKTRGQQVTLSCSPISGHRSVSWYQQTPGQGLQFLFEYFSETQRNKGNFPGRFSGRQFSNSRSEMNVSTLELGDSALYLCASSQGLAGVWNNEQFFGPGTRLTVL.

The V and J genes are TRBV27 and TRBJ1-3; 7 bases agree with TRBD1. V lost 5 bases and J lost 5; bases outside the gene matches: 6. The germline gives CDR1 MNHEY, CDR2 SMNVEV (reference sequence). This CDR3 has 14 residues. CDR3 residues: CASSPRQGRNTIYF. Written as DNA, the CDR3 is TGTGCCAGCAGTCCCAGACAGGGACGAAACACCATATATTTT.

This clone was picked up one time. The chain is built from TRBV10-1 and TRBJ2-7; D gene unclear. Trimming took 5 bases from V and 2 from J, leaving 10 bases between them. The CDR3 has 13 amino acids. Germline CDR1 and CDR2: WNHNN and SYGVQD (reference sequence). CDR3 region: CASSFGQTYEQYF. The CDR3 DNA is TGCGCCAGCAGTTTTGGCCAGACCTACGAGCAGTACTTC.

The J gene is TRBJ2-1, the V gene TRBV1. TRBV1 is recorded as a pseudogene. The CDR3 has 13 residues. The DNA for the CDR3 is TGCACCAGCAGCCAACCTCAGAGCAATGAGCAGTTCTTC. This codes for CTSSQPQSNEQFF.

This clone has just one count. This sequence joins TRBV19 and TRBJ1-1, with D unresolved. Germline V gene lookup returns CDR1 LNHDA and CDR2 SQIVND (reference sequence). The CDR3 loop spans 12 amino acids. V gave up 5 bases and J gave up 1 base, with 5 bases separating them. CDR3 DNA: TGTGCCAGTAGTCGGGGGAACACTGAAGCTTTCTTT. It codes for CASSRGNTEAFF.

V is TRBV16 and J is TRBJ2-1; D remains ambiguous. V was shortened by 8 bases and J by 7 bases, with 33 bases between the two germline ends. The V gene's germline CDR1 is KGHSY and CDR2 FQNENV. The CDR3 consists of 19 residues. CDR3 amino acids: CASRYNLESEQKRENEQFF. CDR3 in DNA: TGTGCCAGCCGCTATAACCTAGAGTCGGAACAAAAACGAGAAAATGAGCAGTTCTTC. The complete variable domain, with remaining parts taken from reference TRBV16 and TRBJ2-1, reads GEEVAQTPKHLVRGEGQKAKLYCAPIKGHSYVFWYQQVLKNEFKFLISFQNENVFDETGMPKERFSAKCLPNSPCSLEIQATKLEDSAVYFCASRYNLESEQKRENEQFFGPGTRLTVL.

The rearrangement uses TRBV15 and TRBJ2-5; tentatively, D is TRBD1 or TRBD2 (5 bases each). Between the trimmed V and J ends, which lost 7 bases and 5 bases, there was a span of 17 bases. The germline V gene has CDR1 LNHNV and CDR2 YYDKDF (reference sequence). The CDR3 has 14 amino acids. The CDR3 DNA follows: TGTGCCACCACCGACCCGCACGGGACGGAGACCCAGTACTTC. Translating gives CATTDPHGTETQYF.

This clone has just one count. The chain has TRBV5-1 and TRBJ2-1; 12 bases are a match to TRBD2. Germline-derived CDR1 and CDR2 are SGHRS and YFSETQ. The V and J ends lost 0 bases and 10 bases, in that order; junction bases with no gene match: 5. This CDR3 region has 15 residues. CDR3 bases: TGCGCCAGCAGCTTGGGACTAGCGGGAGTCCCCGAGCAGTTCTTC. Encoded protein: CASSLGLAGVPEQFF.

CDR3 amino acids: CASSPWVPNEKLFF. CDR3 coding DNA: TGTGCCAGCAGTCCTTGGGTCCCTAATGAAAAACTGTTTTTT. The chain combines TRBV27 with TRBJ1-4; D call uncertain. The germline CDR1 and CDR2 sequences are MNHEY and SMNVEV (reference sequence). The length of the CDR3 is 14 residues. The ends were cut back, 5 bases at V and 3 bases at J, with 10 bases in the middle.

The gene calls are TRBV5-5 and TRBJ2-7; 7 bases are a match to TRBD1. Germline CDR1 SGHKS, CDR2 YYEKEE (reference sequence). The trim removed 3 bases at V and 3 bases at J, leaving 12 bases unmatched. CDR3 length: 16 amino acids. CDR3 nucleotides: TGTGCCAGCAGCTCCTACCCGGGACAGACCAACTACGAGCAGTACTTC. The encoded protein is CASSSYPGQTNYEQYF. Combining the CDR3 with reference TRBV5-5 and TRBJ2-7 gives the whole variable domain DAGVTQSPTHLIKTRGQQVTLRCSPISGHKSVSWYQQVLGQGPQFIFQYYEKEERGRGNFPDRFSARQFPNYSSELNVNALLLGDSALYLCASSSYPGQTNYEQYFGPGTRLTVT.

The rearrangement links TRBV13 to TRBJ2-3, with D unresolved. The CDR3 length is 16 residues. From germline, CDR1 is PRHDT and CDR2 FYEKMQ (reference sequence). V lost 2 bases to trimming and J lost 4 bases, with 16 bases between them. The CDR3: CASSLQSNQGSDTQYF. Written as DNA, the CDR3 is TGTGCCAGCAGCTTACAGAGCAACCAAGGGTCAGATACGCAGTATTTT.

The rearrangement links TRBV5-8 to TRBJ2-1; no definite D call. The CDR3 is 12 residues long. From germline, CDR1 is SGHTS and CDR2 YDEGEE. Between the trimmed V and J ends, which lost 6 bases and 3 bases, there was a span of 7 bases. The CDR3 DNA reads TGTGCCAGCAACCCTCGCTACAATGAGCAGTTCTTC. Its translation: CASNPRYNEQFF.